These 28 T cell receptor beta chains were sequenced from one sample in a study of cytomegalovirus exposure and HLA in healthy donors. The PCR used 60 Vbeta and 13 Jbeta primers. Profiled with immunoSEQ multiplex PCR; TCRdb holds only in-frame clones, not every one. Of approximately 150,000 clones in the sample, around 75% were seen once. The specimen was PBMCs. The receptors come from a male donor in good health and CMV-seronegative.

The V gene is TRBV19, the J gene TRBJ2-7, with 8 bases identical to TRBD1. J was trimmed by 3 bases and V by 5 bases; bases with no gene match: 9. CDR1 is LNHDA, CDR2 SQIVND, per germline (reference sequence). The CDR3 has 15 amino acids. CDR3 in DNA: TGTGCCAGTAGTGGCTGGACAGGGATCCACTACGAGCAGTACTTC. Translating it yields CASSGWTGIHYEQYF.

The V and J genes are TRBV10-1 and TRBJ1-2; D remains unclear. There are 13 residues in the CDR3. Trimming cost V 6 bases and J 2 bases, with 10 bases left between them. Germline V CDR1 and CDR2: WNHNN, SYGVQD (reference sequence). CDR3 residues: CASSEASNYGYTF. In DNA, the CDR3 is TGCGCCAGCAGCGAAGCTTCGAACTATGGCTACACCTTC.

The CDR3 here is CASSSGLNQPQHF. The CDR3 region has the DNA TGTGCCAGCAGCTCAGGGCTTAATCAGCCCCAGCATTTT. V is TRBV7-8 and J is TRBJ1-5, with TRBD1 as a possible D gene (5 bases). Germline V gene lookup returns CDR1 SGHVS and CDR2 FQNEAQ. CDR3 size: 13 residues. The V end lost 4 bases, the J end lost 4 bases, and 8 bases lay between the germline ends.

This CDR3 reads CSAPRGGVDEQFF. CDR3 bases: TGCAGCGCCCCCCGCGGGGGGGTTGATGAGCAGTTCTTC. J is TRBJ2-1 and V is TRBV29-1; TRBD2 aligns across 9 bases. V lost 7 bases and J lost 8; bases outside the gene matches: 9. Germline loops: CDR1 SQVTM, CDR2 ANQGSEA. CDR3 length equals 13 residues.

Here the CDR3 DNA reads TGTGCCAGTAGTCCACTGACAGATAGGGCGGGCTACACCTTC. It codes for CASSPLTDRAGYTF. The chain combines TRBV19 with TRBJ1-2, with a tentative D call TRBD1 (5 bases). The germline V gene has CDR1 LNHDA and CDR2 SQIVND (reference sequence). Trimming left V 5 bases short and J 8 bases short, with 18 bases between. This CDR3 region has 14 residues.

The chain is built from TRBV15 and TRBJ1-3, with D hard to call. CDR3 length: 15 residues. V lost 0 bases, J lost 2 bases, and 8 bases lay in between. Germline V lookup: CDR1 LNHNV, CDR2 YYDKDF (reference sequence). The CDR3 loop is CATSRDRYAGNTIYF. CDR3 coding DNA: TGTGCCACCAGCAGAGATCGTTATGCTGGAAACACCATATATTTT.

This clone was counted only a few times. This chain joins TRBV30 and TRBJ2-3, with 10 nucleotides matching TRBD2. Germline loops: CDR1 GTSNPN, CDR2 SVGIG (reference sequence). V was pared by 0 bases and J by 5 bases, with 5 bases of the junction left unmatched. CDR3 length: 15 amino acids. CDR3 in amino acids: CAWSVGAGGLDTQYF. DNA of the CDR3: TGTGCCTGGAGTGTAGGAGCGGGGGGGTTAGATACGCAGTATTTT. Supplemented by reference TRBV30 and TRBJ2-3, the full variable domain reads SQTIHQWPATLVQPVGSPLSLECTVEGTSNPNLYWYRQAAGRGLQLLFYSVGIGQISSEVPQNLSASRPQDRQFILSSKKLLLSDSGFYLCAWSVGAGGLDTQYFGPGTRLTVL.

This clone was counted a single time. V is TRBV19 and J is TRBJ1-2; D remains ambiguous. Trimming took 3 bases from V and 2 from J, leaving 7 bases between them. The CDR3 has 13 amino acids. Germline loops: CDR1 LNHDA, CDR2 SQIVND (reference sequence). The CDR3 reads CASSISRNYGYTF. The CDR3 region has the DNA TGTGCCAGTAGTATTTCCAGGAACTATGGCTACACCTTC.

This clone was seen once. The chain joins TRBV6-5 to TRBJ2-7, with D possibly being TRBD1 (5 bases). CDR1 is MNHEY, CDR2 SVGAGI, per germline. The CDR3 is 15 amino acids. Deletions cut 0 bases from V and 7 bases from J, with 16 bases between. The CDR3: CASSYSNLGAKEQYF. The CDR3 bases are TGTGCCAGCAGTTACTCGAATCTAGGGGCTAAGGAGCAGTACTTC.

This rearrangement joins TRBV6-8 to TRBJ1-1; 8 bases are a match to TRBD1. CDR3 length equals 15 residues. Germline trimming cut 6 bases from V and 4 bases from J; bases unmatched to any gene: 10. Germline V gives CDR1 MNHGY, CDR2 SAAAGT. In nucleotides, the CDR3 is TGTGCCAGCAGCCCCGGACAGGGAGGGGTCACTGAAGCTTTCTTT. Encoded protein: CASSPGQGGVTEAFF.

In its sample, this clone was seen a few times. The chain employs TRBV5-1 and TRBJ1-1, with 9 bases that match TRBD1. This CDR3 spans 17 amino acids. Germline V gives CDR1 SGHRS, CDR2 YFSETQ. With V trimmed by 4 bases and J by 2 bases, 12 bases remained unmatched. CDR3 sequence reads: CASSTRDRVSINTEAFF. CDR3 nucleotides: TGCGCCAGCAGCACCCGGGACAGGGTATCAATTAACACTGAAGCTTTCTTT. The full variable domain, in which reference TRBV5-1 and TRBJ1-1 provide the parts outside the CDR3, is KAGVTQTPRYLIKTRGQQVTLSCSPISGHRSVSWYQQTPGQGLQFLFEYFSETQRNKGNFPGRFSGRQFSNSRSEMNVSTLELGDSALYLCASSTRDRVSINTEAFFGQGTRLTVV.

The chain uses TRBV2 and TRBJ2-1, with D tentatively TRBD1 (6 bases). The V end lost 7 bases, the J end lost 0 bases, and 10 bases lay between the germline ends. This CDR3 comprises 14 residues. Germline CDR1 and CDR2: SNHLY and FYNNEI. The CDR3 coding sequence is TGTGCCAGCAAGGGGGACAACTCCTACAATGAGCAGTTCTTC. Its protein product is CASKGDNSYNEQFF.

The V and J genes are TRBV4-3 and TRBJ2-7, with TRBD1 identical over 10 bases. The CDR3 extends over 14 amino acids. The germline CDR1 and CDR2 sequences are LGHNA and YSLEER. The V segment lost 2 bases and the J segment 6 bases; nucleotides outside the gene matches: 4. The CDR3 sequence: CASSQPGTGAEQYF. Written as DNA, the CDR3 is TGCGCCAGCAGCCAACCCGGGACAGGGGCCGAGCAGTACTTC.

V gene TRBV5-4 combines with J gene TRBJ2-2; a possible D gene is TRBD1 (6 bases). There are 15 residues in the CDR3. Between the trimmed V and J ends, which lost 7 bases and 0 bases, there was a span of 13 bases. CDR1 and CDR2 (germline): SGHNT, YYREEE (reference sequence). The CDR3 loop reads CASAPDSSNTGELFF. The CDR3 region has the DNA TGTGCCAGCGCACCGGACAGCTCGAACACCGGGGAGCTGTTTTTT. Using reference TRBV5-4 and TRBJ2-2 for the parts outside the CDR3, the full variable domain is ETGVTQSPTHLIKTRGQQVTLRCSSQSGHNTVSWYQQALGQGPQFIFQYYREEENGRGNFPPRFSGLQFPNYSSELNVNALELDDSALYLCASAPDSSNTGELFFGEGSRLTVL.

This chain connects TRBV18 to TRBJ2-5; D remains unclear. The closer fit of TRBJ2-7 to the DNA end suggests the J call may be wrong. CDR3 length: 14 residues. CDR1 and CDR2 (germline): KGHSH, LQKENI. CDR3 bases: TGTGCCAGCTCACCTTACGAAAGCACCTACGAGCAGTACTTC. This translates into CASSPYESTYEQYF.

The chain recombines TRBV2 with TRBJ2-5; 7 bases map to TRBD1. Germline CDR1 and CDR2: SNHLY and FYNNEI. J lost 2 bases, V lost 7 bases, and 7 bases had no gene match. This CDR3 is 14 amino acids long. CDR3 loop: CASKGAGPQETQYF. CDR3 in DNA: TGTGCCAGCAAGGGGGCAGGACCACAAGAGACCCAGTACTTC.

This clone has only one observation. V is TRBV6-5 and J is TRBJ2-3, with D uncertain. V was shortened by 2 bases and J by 0 bases, with 6 bases between the two germline ends. CDR1 is MNHEY and CDR2 is SVGAGI in the germline V gene. The CDR3 runs to 14 residues. The CDR3 loop reads CASSYSASTDTQYF. For the CDR3, the DNA is TGTGCCAGCAGTTACAGCGCGAGCACAGATACGCAGTATTTT.

This chain connects TRBV15 to TRBJ2-1; TRBD2 agrees at 9 bases. The V and J ends lost 5 bases and 7 bases, in that order; junction bases with no gene match: 9. The germline CDR1 and CDR2 sequences are LNHNV and YYDKDF (reference sequence). The CDR3 is 15 amino acids. CDR3 nucleotides: TGTGCCACCAGCGCAGGGACTAGCCCGGCTAATGAGCAGTTCTTC. Translation: CATSAGTSPANEQFF.

V is TRBV10-3 and J is TRBJ1-4; possibly TRBD1 for D (6 bases). The V gene's germline CDR1 is ENHRY and CDR2 SYGVKD. The CDR3 has 16 amino acids. The V and J ends lost 0 bases and 6 bases respectively, with 14 bases between them. CDR3 in DNA: TGTGCCATCAGTGAGTCGAGTGGGGGGGCCGATGAAAAACTGTTTTTT. It translates to CAISESSGGADEKLFF.

In its sample, this clone was seen once. This rearrangement joins TRBV5-6 to TRBJ2-3, with D unresolved. The germline gives CDR1 SGHDT, CDR2 YYEEEE. V was pared by 1 base and J by 4 bases, with 25 bases between. CDR3 size: 19 residues. The CDR3 region has the DNA TGTGCCAGCAGCTTGTTTGCGATCCTTCCCGGGTCTGTCGCAGATACGCAGTATTTT. Translated: CASSLFAILPGSVADTQYF. Variable domain in full (rest from reference TRBV5-6 and TRBJ2-3): DAGVTQSPTHLIKTRGQQVTLRCSPKSGHDTVSWYQQALGQGPQFIFQYYEEEERQRGNFPDRFSGHQFPNYSSELNVNALLLGDSALYLCASSLFAILPGSVADTQYFGPGTRLTVL.

V gene TRBV6-1 combines with J gene TRBJ2-7, with 7 positions matching TRBD1. The CDR3 spans 15 residues. Germline CDR1 is MNHNS and CDR2 is SASEGT. After removal of 3 bases from V and 2 bases from J, the junction contained 7 bases not matched to a gene. This chain's CDR3 is CASSDGQVTPYEQYF. CDR3 sequence (DNA): TGTGCCAGCAGTGACGGACAGGTGACTCCCTACGAGCAGTACTTC.

The chain couples TRBV5-1 to TRBJ1-1, with 8 bases aligning to TRBD1. The germline gives CDR1 SGHRS, CDR2 YFSETQ. V dropped 4 bases and J dropped 4; count of bases not matched to a gene: 6. This CDR3 contains 14 residues. The CDR3 nucleotides are TGCGCCAGCAGCCCAGGGGGCCTCGGCACTGAAGCTTTCTTT. Residues: CASSPGGLGTEAFF.

This clone was counted a few times. This chain joins TRBV5-6 and TRBJ1-2; 10 positions match TRBD1. The germline V gene has CDR1 SGHDT and CDR2 YYEEEE. The J segment lost 8 bases and the V segment lost 2 bases, leaving 12 bases of the junction unmatched. The CDR3 length is 16 residues. The CDR3 sequence: CASSFFGQGVAGGYTF. In nucleotides, the CDR3 is TGTGCCAGCAGCTTTTTCGGACAGGGGGTAGCGGGAGGCTACACCTTC.

The chain has TRBV10-3 and TRBJ2-2; TRBD1 might be the D (6 bases). The V gene lost 7 bases and the J gene lost 6 bases, with 9 bases spanning the gap. CDR3 size: 12 residues. CDR1 is ENHRY and CDR2 is SYGVKD in the germline V gene. The CDR3 DNA reads as TGTGCCATCACTAAGGGGGCCGGGGAGCTGTTTTTT. Protein product: CAITKGAGELFF.

In this sample, this clone turned up once. This sequence joins TRBV18 and TRBJ1-2; 7 bases align to TRBD1. The CDR3 is made up of 15 amino acids. Germline V lookup: CDR1 KGHSH, CDR2 LQKENI. Germline trimming cut 0 bases from V and 2 bases from J; bases unmatched to any gene: 3. CDR3 nucleotide sequence: TGTGCCAGCTCACCACCGGGACAGCAGAACTATGGCTACACCTTC. Its protein product is CASSPPGQQNYGYTF.

The V call is TRBV18, the J call TRBJ2-6, with TRBD1 as a possible D gene (6 bases). CDR3 size: 15 residues. Trimming left V 3 bases short and J 2 bases short, with 8 bases between. CDR1 and CDR2 (germline): KGHSH, LQKENI. The DNA of the CDR3 is TGTGCCAGCTCACCGTCAGGGGCTGGGGCCAACGTCCTGACTTTC. Translation gives CASSPSGAGANVLTF. Drawing the rest from reference TRBV18 and TRBJ2-6, the complete variable domain is NAGVMQNPRHLVRRRGQEARLRCSPMKGHSHVYWYRQLPEEGLKFMVYLQKENIIDESGMPKERFSAEFPKEGPSILRIQQVVRGDSAAYFCASSPSGAGANVLTFGAGSRLTVL.

The CDR3 protein is CASSSGLAGGPGSETQYF. CDR3 bases: TGTGCCAGCAGCTCAGGACTAGCGGGGGGGCCAGGATCAGAGACCCAGTACTTC. The rearrangement joins TRBV7-9 to TRBJ2-5; 15 positions agree with TRBD2. V shed 4 bases and J 4 bases; nucleotides not matched to a gene: 10. The CDR3 runs 18 residues. Germline CDR1 SEHNR, CDR2 FQNEAQ (reference sequence).

The rearrangement uses TRBV19 and TRBJ1-1; a weak D match, TRBD1 (6 bases). Germline V gene data show CDR1 as LNHDA and CDR2 as SQIVND (reference sequence). V gave up 3 bases and J gave up 5 bases, with 16 bases separating them. There are 15 residues in the CDR3. The CDR3 reads CASSMQQGWRTEAFF. As DNA, the CDR3 is TGTGCCAGTAGTATGCAACAGGGTTGGAGGACTGAAGCTTTCTTT.